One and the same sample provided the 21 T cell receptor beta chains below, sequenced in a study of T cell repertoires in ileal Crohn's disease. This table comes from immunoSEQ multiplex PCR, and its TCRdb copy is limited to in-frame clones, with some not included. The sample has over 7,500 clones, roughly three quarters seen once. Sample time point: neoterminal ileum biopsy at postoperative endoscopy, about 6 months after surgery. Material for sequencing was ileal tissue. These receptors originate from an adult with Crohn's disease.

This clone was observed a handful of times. This chain's CDR3 is CASSQSGYTDTQYF. DNA for the CDR3: TGTGCCAGCAGCCAAAGCGGGTACACAGATACGCAGTATTTT. This chain uses TRBV16 with TRBJ2-3, with a weak D call TRBD2 (6 bases). Germline V lookup: CDR1 KGHSY, CDR2 FQNENV. The CDR3 sequence is 14 residues long. The V gene lost 2 bases and the J gene lost 2 bases, with 8 bases spanning the gap.

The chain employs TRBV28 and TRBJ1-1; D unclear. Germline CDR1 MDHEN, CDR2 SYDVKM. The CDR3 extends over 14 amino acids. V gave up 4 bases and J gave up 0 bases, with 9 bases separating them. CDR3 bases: TGTGCCAGCAGTTCATTGACATTGAACACTGAAGCTTTCTTT. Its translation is CASSSLTLNTEAFF.

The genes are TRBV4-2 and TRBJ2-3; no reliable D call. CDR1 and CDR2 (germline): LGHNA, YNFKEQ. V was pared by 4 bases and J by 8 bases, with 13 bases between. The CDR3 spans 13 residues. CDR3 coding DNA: TGTGCCAGCAGCCCTTATAGTGGCGGTACGCAGTATTTT. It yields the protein CASSPYSGGTQYF.

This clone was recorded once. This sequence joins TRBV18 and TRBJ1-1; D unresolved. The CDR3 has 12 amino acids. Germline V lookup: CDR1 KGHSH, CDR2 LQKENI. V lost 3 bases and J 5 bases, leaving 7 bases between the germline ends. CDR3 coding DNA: TGTGCCAGCTCACCCGGGGAAACTGAAGCTTTCTTT. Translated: CASSPGETEAFF.

Here the CDR3 DNA reads TGTGCCAGCAGCCCAGGAGGTTCCTACGAGCAGTACTTC. Translated, it gives CASSPGGSYEQYF. The chain links TRBV5-4 to TRBJ2-7, with D maybe TRBD2 (5 bases). CDR1 is SGHNT, CDR2 YYREEE, per germline (reference sequence). V was trimmed by 4 bases and J by 1 base, leaving 9 bases between them. The CDR3 contains 13 residues.

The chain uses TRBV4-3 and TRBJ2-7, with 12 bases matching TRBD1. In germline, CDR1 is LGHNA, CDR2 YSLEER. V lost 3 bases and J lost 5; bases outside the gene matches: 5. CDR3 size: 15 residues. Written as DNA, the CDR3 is TGCGCCAGCAGCCATACCGGGACAGGGGGCGACGAGCAGTACTTC. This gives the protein CASSHTGTGGDEQYF.

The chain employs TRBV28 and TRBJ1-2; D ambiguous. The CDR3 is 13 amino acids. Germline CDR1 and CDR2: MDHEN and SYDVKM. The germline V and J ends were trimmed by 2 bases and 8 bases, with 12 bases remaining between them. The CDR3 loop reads CASSLGSLGGYTF. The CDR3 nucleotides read TGTGCCAGCAGTTTAGGGAGCCTTGGGGGCTACACCTTC.

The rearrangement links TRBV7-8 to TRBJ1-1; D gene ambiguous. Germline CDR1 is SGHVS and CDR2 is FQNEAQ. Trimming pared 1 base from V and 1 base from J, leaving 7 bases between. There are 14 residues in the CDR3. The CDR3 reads CASSLVGRNTEAFF. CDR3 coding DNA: TGTGCCAGCAGCTTAGTTGGCAGGAACACTGAAGCTTTCTTT.

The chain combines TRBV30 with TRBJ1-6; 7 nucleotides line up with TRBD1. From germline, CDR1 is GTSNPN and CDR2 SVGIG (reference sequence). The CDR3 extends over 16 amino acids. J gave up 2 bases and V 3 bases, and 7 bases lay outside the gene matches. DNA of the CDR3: TGTGCCTGGAGAAAGACAGGGATGACCTATAATTCACCCCTCCACTTT. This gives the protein CAWRKTGMTYNSPLHF.

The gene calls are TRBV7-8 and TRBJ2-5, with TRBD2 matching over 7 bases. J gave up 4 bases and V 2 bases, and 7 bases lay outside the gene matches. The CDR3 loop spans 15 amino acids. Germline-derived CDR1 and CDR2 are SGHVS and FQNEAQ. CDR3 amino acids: CASSLLSGAGETQYF. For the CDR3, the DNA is TGTGCCAGCAGCTTATTGAGCGGGGCCGGAGAGACCCAGTACTTC.

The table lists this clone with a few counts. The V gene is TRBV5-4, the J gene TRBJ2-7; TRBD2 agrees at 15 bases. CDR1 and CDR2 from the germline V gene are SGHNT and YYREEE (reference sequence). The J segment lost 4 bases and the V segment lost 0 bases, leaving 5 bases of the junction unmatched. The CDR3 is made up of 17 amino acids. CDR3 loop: CASSLGPGLAGGYEQYF. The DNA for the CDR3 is TGTGCCAGCAGCTTGGGCCCGGGACTAGCGGGGGGATACGAGCAGTACTTC.

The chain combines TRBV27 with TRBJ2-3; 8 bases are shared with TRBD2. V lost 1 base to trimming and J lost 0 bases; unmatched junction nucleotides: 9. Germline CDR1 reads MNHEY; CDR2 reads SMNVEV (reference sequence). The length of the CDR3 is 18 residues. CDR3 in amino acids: CASSLFPTSVYSTDTQYF. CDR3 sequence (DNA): TGTGCCAGCAGTTTATTCCCGACTAGCGTATATAGCACAGATACGCAGTATTTT.

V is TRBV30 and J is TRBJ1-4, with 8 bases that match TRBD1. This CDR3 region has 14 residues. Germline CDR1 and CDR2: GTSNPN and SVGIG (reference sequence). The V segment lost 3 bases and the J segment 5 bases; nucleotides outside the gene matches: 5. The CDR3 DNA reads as TGTGCCTGGAGCGCCGGGACAGGAAATGAAAAACTGTTTTTT. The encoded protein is CAWSAGTGNEKLFF.

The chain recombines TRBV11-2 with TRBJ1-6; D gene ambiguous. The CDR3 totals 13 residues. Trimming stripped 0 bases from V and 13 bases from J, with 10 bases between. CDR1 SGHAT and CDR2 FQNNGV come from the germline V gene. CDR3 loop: CASSLDQVQPLHF. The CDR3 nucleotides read TGTGCCAGCAGCTTAGATCAGGTCCAGCCCCTCCACTTT.

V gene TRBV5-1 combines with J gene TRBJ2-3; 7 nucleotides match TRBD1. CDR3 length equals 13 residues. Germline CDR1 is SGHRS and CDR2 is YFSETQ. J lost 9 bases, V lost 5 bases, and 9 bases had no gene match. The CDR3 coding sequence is TGCGCCAGCAGTCGGGACAGATACGAGACGCAGTATTTT. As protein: CASSRDRYETQYF.

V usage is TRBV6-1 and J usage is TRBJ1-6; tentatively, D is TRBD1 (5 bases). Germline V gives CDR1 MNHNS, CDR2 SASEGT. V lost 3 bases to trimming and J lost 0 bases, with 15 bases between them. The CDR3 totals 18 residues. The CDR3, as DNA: TGTGCCAGCAGTGACGTGCGGAGTAGGGGCTCCTATAATTCACCCCTCCACTTT. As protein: CASSDVRSRGSYNSPLHF.

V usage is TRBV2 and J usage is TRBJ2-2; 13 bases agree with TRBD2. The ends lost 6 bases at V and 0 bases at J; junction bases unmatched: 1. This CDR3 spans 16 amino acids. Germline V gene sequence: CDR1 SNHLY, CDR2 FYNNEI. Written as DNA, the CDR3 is TGTGCCAGCAGGACTAGCGGGGGGTCGAACACCGGGGAGCTGTTTTTT. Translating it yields CASRTSGGSNTGELFF.

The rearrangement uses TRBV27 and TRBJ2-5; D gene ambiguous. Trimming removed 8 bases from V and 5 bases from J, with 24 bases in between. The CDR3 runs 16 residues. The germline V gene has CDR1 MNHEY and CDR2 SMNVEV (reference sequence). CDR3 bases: TGTGCCAGCCCCACAATGCATATCAGACGGCGGGAGACCCAGTACTTC. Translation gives CASPTMHIRRRETQYF.

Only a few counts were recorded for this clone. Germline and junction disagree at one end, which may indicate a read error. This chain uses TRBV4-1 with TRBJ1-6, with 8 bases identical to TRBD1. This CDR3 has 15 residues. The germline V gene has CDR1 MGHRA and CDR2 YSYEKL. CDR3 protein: CASSTSGTGNSPLHF. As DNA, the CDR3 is TGTGCCAGCAGCACCTCCGGGACAGGAAATTCACCCCTCCACTTT.

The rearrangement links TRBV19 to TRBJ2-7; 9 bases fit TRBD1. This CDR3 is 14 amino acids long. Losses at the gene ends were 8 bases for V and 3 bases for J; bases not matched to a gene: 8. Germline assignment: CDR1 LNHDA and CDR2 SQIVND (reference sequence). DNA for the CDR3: TGTGCCAGTCAGCCGACAGGGGGGATCTACGAGCAGTACTTC. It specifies CASQPTGGIYEQYF.

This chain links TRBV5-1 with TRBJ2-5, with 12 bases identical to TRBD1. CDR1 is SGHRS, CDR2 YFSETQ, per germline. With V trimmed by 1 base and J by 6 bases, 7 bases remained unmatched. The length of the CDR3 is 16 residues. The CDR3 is CASSLQGQGARKTQYF. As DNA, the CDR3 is TGCGCCAGCAGCTTGCAGGGACAGGGGGCTAGAAAGACCCAGTACTTC.